These 7 T cell receptor beta chains came from one sample sequenced in a study of CD8 T cells in ankylosing spondylitis. TCRdb redid the calling of the 5' RACE reads with MiXCR, one entry per CDR3 protein. The repertoire has about 270,000 distinct CDR3 sequences, over 30% of them found once; the top ten carry 4% to 5%. The sample taken for sequencing was blood, either unsorted or a sorted T cell fraction (not recorded which). Receptors originate from a male donor with ankylosing spondylitis or in good health (not recorded which).

The V gene is TRBV20-1, the J gene TRBJ2-1, with 9 bases aligning to TRBD2. Per germline, CDR1 DFQATT and CDR2 SNEGSKA (reference sequence). The CDR3 sequence is 15 residues long. Trimming cost V 3 bases and J 3 bases; bases outside gene matches: 6. DNA for the CDR3: TGCAGTGCTAGGGCTAGCGGGGACTACTACAATGAGCAGTTCTTC. Its translation is CSARASGDYYNEQFF.

The chain employs TRBV5-8 and TRBJ1-5, with 11 bases identical to TRBD1. Germline assignment: CDR1 SGHTS and CDR2 YDEGEE. This CDR3 region has 16 residues. V lost 4 bases to trimming and J lost 7 bases; unmatched junction nucleotides: 10. CDR3 sequence reads: CASSRGQGAMGQPQHF. The CDR3 DNA reads as TGTGCCAGCAGCCGAGGACAGGGGGCGATGGGACAGCCCCAGCATTTT.

This chain links TRBV11-2 with TRBJ2-1; a possible D gene is TRBD2 (5 bases). From germline, CDR1 is SGHAT and CDR2 FQNNGV. The ends were cut back, 2 bases at V and 7 bases at J, with 24 bases in the middle. This CDR3 is 18 amino acids long. The CDR3 sequence: CASSLPFSVSPYGNEQFF. CDR3 DNA sequence: TGTGCCAGCAGCTTACCCTTTAGCGTCTCCCCTTATGGGAATGAGCAGTTCTTC.

The table lists this clonotype with a few counts. The V and J genes are TRBV20-1 and TRBJ1-5; D not resolved. V was clipped by 1 base and J by 1 base, with 11 bases between them. There are 15 residues in the CDR3. Germline V gene data show CDR1 as DFQATT and CDR2 as SNEGSKA (reference sequence). The CDR3 DNA reads as TGCAGTGCTAGAGTTGCCCTCGGCAGCAATCAGCCCCAGCATTTT. This codes for CSARVALGSNQPQHF.

The chain combines TRBV6-5 with TRBJ2-1; D remains unclear. The CDR3 runs to 13 residues. Germline CDR1 is MNHEY and CDR2 is SVGAGI. V gave up 1 base and J gave up 6 bases, with 7 bases separating them. The CDR3 loop is CASSYLQSNEQFF. Written as DNA, the CDR3 is TGTGCCAGCAGTTACTTACAGTCCAATGAGCAGTTCTTC.

The CDR3 region has the DNA TGCAGTGCTAGGCTAGCGGGGATTACAGATACGCAGTATTTT. Amino acids: CSARLAGITDTQYF. The chain has TRBV20-1 and TRBJ2-3, with 9 positions matching TRBD2. The CDR3 consists of 14 residues. V trimming: 3 bases; J trimming: 3 bases; junction bases outside the gene matches: 4. Germline-derived CDR1 and CDR2 are DFQATT and SNEGSKA (reference sequence).

The rearrangement joins TRBV4-1 to TRBJ2-5; the match to TRBD1 covers 7 bases. CDR1 and CDR2 (germline): MGHRA, YSYEKL. Unmatched junction bases numbered 9, after V lost 8 bases and J lost 0 bases. CDR3 size: 15 residues. The CDR3 loop reads CASGRLGTDQETQYF. CDR3 bases: TGCGCCAGCGGCCGCTTGGGGACAGACCAAGAGACCCAGTACTTC.